This T cell receptor beta chain was identified during a study of blood T cells in healthy people across ages. Each donor supplied around 9.9 milliliters of peripheral blood. A sample-barcoded 5' primer and a J-beta primer mix were used in a second PCR of roughly 7 to 11 cycles. Each cDNA molecule carried a tag from a template-switch adaptor that contained 12 random nucleotides. TCRdb reanalysed the 5' RACE reads using MiXCR and keeps one entry per CDR3 protein. The sample lists hundreds of thousands of distinct CDR3 sequences; over 45% were seen once. This sequence was found in a man younger than 45 in good health. Sequenced: blood.

This CDR3 reads CASTAGTYGYTF. The CDR3 nucleotides are TGTGCCAGCACCGCGGGGACCTATGGCTACACCTTC. The V call is TRBV6-5, the J call TRBJ1-2; TRBD1 might be the D (5 bases). The CDR3 runs to 12 residues. Germline V gene sequence: CDR1 MNHEY, CDR2 SVGAGI. Trimming left V 7 bases short and J 4 bases short, with 10 bases between.